A single sample is the source of the 5 T cell receptor beta chains below, sequenced in a study of T-cell reconstitution after alpha-beta-depleted transplantation in children. As it was prepared, the TCRbeta library received unique molecular identifiers. TCRdb reanalysed the PCR reads using MiXCR and keeps one entry per CDR3 protein. The table lists about 110,000 distinct CDR3 sequences, roughly 23% of them singletons. The sequences come from PBMCs, mostly from graft donor cells, collected 180 days after TCRalphabeta/CD19-depleted stem cell transplant. These receptors were taken from a male patient between 2 and 10 years old who had a stem cell transplant for chronic granulomatous disease, so the T cells may come from the graft donor.

The gene calls are TRBV28 and TRBJ2-5; D is unclear. The CDR3 covers 13 residues. Trimming cost V 3 bases and J 3 bases, with 8 bases left between them. Germline V CDR1 and CDR2: MDHEN, SYDVKM. Written as DNA, the CDR3 is TGTGCCAGCAGTTTCCCGGTAAAAGAGACCCAGTACTTC. Protein product: CASSFPVKETQYF.

This clonotype came up a few times. The chain recombines TRBV20-1 with TRBJ2-3; a possible D gene is TRBD1 (5 bases). Germline CDR1 is DFQATT and CDR2 is SNEGSKA (reference sequence). V was clipped by 1 base and J by 3 bases, with 14 bases between them. This CDR3 has 15 residues. CDR3 sequence reads: CSARGPGPPTDTQYF. The CDR3 region has the DNA TGCAGTGCTAGAGGTCCAGGGCCGCCAACAGATACGCAGTATTTT.

The V and J genes are TRBV2 and TRBJ1-1; 9 positions match TRBD1. After removal of 6 bases from V and 4 bases from J, the junction contained 9 bases not matched to a gene. The CDR3 sequence is 15 residues long. Looked up from germline, CDR1 is SNHLY and CDR2 is FYNNEI. Here the CDR3 DNA reads TGTGCCAGCAGAACAACAGGGGGCGCAGTCACTGAAGCTTTCTTT. Translated, it gives CASRTTGGAVTEAFF. The variable domain in full, with the rest retrieved from reference TRBV2 and TRBJ1-1, is EPEVTQTPSHQVTQMGQEVILRCVPISNHLYFYWYRQILGQKVEFLVSFYNNEISEKSEIFDDQFSVERPDGSNFTLKIRSTKLEDSAMYFCASRTTGGAVTEAFFGQGTRLTVV.

This chain connects TRBV7-9 to TRBJ2-7; perhaps TRBD2 as D (5 bases). Germline-derived CDR1 and CDR2 are SEHNR and FQNEAQ (reference sequence). Trimming removed 5 bases from V and 1 base from J, with 12 bases in between. The CDR3 sequence is 14 residues long. CDR3 sequence: CASSPSAVSYEQYF. Written as DNA, the CDR3 is TGTGCCAGCAGCCCCTCAGCGGTGTCCTACGAGCAGTACTTC.

This clonotype was seen a few times. The chain employs TRBV7-2 and TRBJ1-2; the match to TRBD1 covers 7 bases. V dropped 1 base and J dropped 5; count of bases not matched to a gene: 10. The germline CDR1 and CDR2 sequences are SGHTA and FQGNSA. This CDR3 comprises 16 residues. CDR3 loop: CASSLGGTALGYGYTF. CDR3 coding DNA: TGTGCCAGCAGCTTAGGCGGGACAGCCCTTGGGTATGGCTACACCTTC.